This entry lists 2 T cell receptor beta chains sequenced from one sample in a study of CD8 T cells in ankylosing spondylitis (dated by TCRdb to 2016 to 2017). Their target antigens are unknown. To prepare the library, 5' RACE was applied. Sequenced using an Illumina HiSeq 2500. TCRdb reworked the public reads: Q25 trimming with fastp, MiXCR clone assembly, productive beta chains retained. Merged by CDR3 protein, the rows form single entries marked with the most common genes and DNA. The sample has 750,000 to 850,000 distinct CDR3 sequences on record, around 11% of them singletons. The ten largest account for under 0.6% of the sample. Summary of the overall study and its limitations: A TCR beta motif of roughly 8 highly homologous amino acid variants appeared characteristic of blood from ankylosing spondylitis patients.

Sequenced sample: blood, either unsorted or a sorted T cell fraction (not recorded which). These receptor sequences come from a male donor with ankylosing spondylitis.

The chain couples TRBV6-5 to TRBJ2-7, with 7 bases fitting TRBD2. This CDR3 region has 17 residues. Germline assignment: CDR1 MNHEY and CDR2 SVGAGI. V shed 0 bases and J 3 bases; nucleotides not matched to a gene: 11. CDR3 bases: TGTGCCAGCAGTTACTCGAGGAGTAGCGGGCGTTTCTACGAGCAGTACTTC. It specifies CASSYSRSSGRFYEQYF.

This clonotype was observed a handful of times. The chain uses TRBV10-3 and TRBJ2-5; 7 bases match TRBD1. Trimming at V came to 0 bases and at J to 4 bases, leaving 2 bases not matched to a gene. CDR3 length equals 14 residues. Germline loops: CDR1 ENHRY, CDR2 SYGVKD. CDR3 loop: CAISESTGPETQYF. Here the CDR3 DNA reads TGTGCCATCAGTGAGTCGACAGGGCCAGAGACCCAGTACTTC.